Listed here is a single TCR beta chain. This specimen comes from a study of T cell changes during pregnancy in multiple sclerosis. Sequenced by immunoSEQ multiplex PCR; TCRdb stores in-frame clones only, minus some. Among 70,000 to 90,000 clones listed, over 85% were seen once. Here the sequenced sample was peripheral blood, taken in the second trimester of pregnancy. This TCR was recovered from a female donor in good health, enrolled as a control in a pregnancy study.

CDR3 bases: TGTGCCAGCAGCTTGACAGGGAATGAGCAGTTCTTC. This encodes CASSLTGNEQFF. The chain employs TRBV5-4 and TRBJ2-1, with TRBD1 as a possible D gene (6 bases). V lost 1 base to trimming and J lost 7 bases, with 6 bases between them. Per germline, CDR1 SGHNT and CDR2 YYREEE (reference sequence). This CDR3 contains 12 residues.